The next 14 T cell receptor beta chains were all read from a single sample in a study of T cell responses to AZD1222 COVID-19 vaccine. Profiled with immunoSEQ multiplex PCR; TCRdb holds only in-frame clones, not every one. This sample yields roughly 120,000 clones, of which approximately 89% are seen a single time; almost 4.5% belongs to the top ten. The sequences come from peripheral blood, collected on day 0 of AZD1222 vaccination. The receptors were gathered from an adult in good health.

This clone was seen a few times. CDR3 DNA: TGTGCCAGCAGCCGTAGTCTTAGGCCCCAGCATTTT. Translating gives CASSRSLRPQHF. The rearrangement uses TRBV16 and TRBJ1-5; no definite D call. Germline V gives CDR1 KGHSY, CDR2 FQNENV. V was cut by 4 bases and J by 9 bases, with 10 bases left in between. This CDR3 has 12 amino acids.

The chain is built from TRBV28 and TRBJ2-2; TRBD2 matches 11 bases. The trim removed 3 bases at V and 3 bases at J, leaving 3 bases unmatched. CDR3 length: 16 residues. The V gene's germline CDR1 is MDHEN and CDR2 SYDVKM. This CDR3 reads CASSFPGLADTGELFF. For the CDR3, the DNA is TGTGCCAGCAGTTTTCCGGGACTAGCGGACACCGGGGAGCTGTTTTTT. Variable domain in full (rest from reference TRBV28 and TRBJ2-2): DVKVTQSSRYLVKRTGEKVFLECVQDMDHENMFWYRQDPGLGLRLIYFSYDVKMKEKGDIPEGYSVSREKKERFSLILESASTNQTSMYLCASSFPGLADTGELFFGEGSRLTVL.

The V call is TRBV19, the J call TRBJ1-2; a possible D gene is TRBD1 (6 bases). The germline V and J ends were trimmed by 5 bases and 10 bases, with 17 bases remaining between them. The CDR3 sequence is 13 residues long. Per the germline V gene, CDR1 is LNHDA and CDR2 is SQIVND (reference sequence). The CDR3 DNA is TGTGCCAGTAGTCCGCCGGGGGCTCCCACCTACACCTTC. Translation: CASSPPGAPTYTF.

The CDR3 DNA is TGTGCCAGCAGTGCTGGGGCGGGAGAAGAGACCCAGTACTTC. It translates to CASSAGAGEETQYF. The chain has TRBV6-4 and TRBJ2-5, with 7 bases lining up with TRBD2. The CDR3 contains 14 residues. V lost 4 bases to trimming and J lost 3 bases; unmatched junction nucleotides: 5. Germline CDR1 is MRHNA and CDR2 is SNTAGT.

The chain employs TRBV7-2 and TRBJ1-5, with 9 bases aligning to TRBD1. This CDR3 is 16 amino acids long. With V trimmed by 1 base and J by 6 bases, 7 bases remained unmatched. CDR1 is SGHTA and CDR2 is FQGNSA in the germline V gene. CDR3 sequence reads: CASSLGGQGRRQPQHF. CDR3 coding DNA: TGTGCCAGCAGCTTAGGTGGACAGGGGAGGCGTCAGCCCCAGCATTTT.

In its sample, this clone was seen once. J is TRBJ2-5 and V is TRBV3-1 (or the pseudogene TRBV3-2), with TRBD2 matching over 10 bases. Germline lookup yields CDR1 LGHDT and CDR2 YNNKEL (reference sequence). The CDR3 sequence is 16 residues long. Trimming took 8 bases from V and 2 from J; bases not matched to a gene: 11. In DNA form, the CDR3 reads TGTGCCAGCGACATCGCCGGGACTAGCGCACAAGAGACCCAGTACTTC. Its protein product is CASDIAGTSAQETQYF.

The chain couples TRBV11-2 to TRBJ2-5; 7 bases match TRBD2. The CDR3 spans 16 residues. Germline values: CDR1 SGHAT, CDR2 FQNNGV. Unmatched junction bases numbered 8, after V lost 2 bases and J lost 2 bases. The CDR3 reads CASSLFPSGGQETQYF. DNA for the CDR3: TGTGCCAGCAGCTTATTCCCCTCGGGGGGACAAGAGACCCAGTACTTC.

The V gene is TRBV5-5, the J gene TRBJ1-3; TRBD1 matches at 7 bases. CDR1 and CDR2 from the germline V gene are SGHKS and YYEKEE (reference sequence). The CDR3 extends over 16 amino acids. The ends lost 4 bases at V and 0 bases at J; junction bases unmatched: 7. This CDR3 reads CASSTRQGASGNTIYF. Written as DNA, the CDR3 is TGTGCCAGCAGCACACGACAGGGAGCCTCTGGAAACACCATATATTTT.

V gene TRBV5-1 combines with J gene TRBJ2-7; D call uncertain. The V gene's germline CDR1 is SGHRS and CDR2 YFSETQ. CDR3 length equals 13 residues. Trimming cost V 0 bases and J 4 bases, with 8 bases left between them. CDR3 nucleotide sequence: TGCGCCAGCAGCTTGGATGGTAAATACGAGCAGTACTTC. Its translation: CASSLDGKYEQYF.

The chain recombines TRBV6-5 with TRBJ1-2; 7 bases align to TRBD1. In germline, CDR1 is MNHEY, CDR2 SVGAGI. Losses at the gene ends were 8 bases for V and 3 bases for J; bases not matched to a gene: 6. The CDR3 runs 13 residues. The CDR3 spells CASVDRSDYGYTF. The CDR3, as DNA: TGTGCCAGCGTGGACAGGTCAGACTATGGCTACACCTTC.

The J gene is TRBJ1-2, the V gene TRBV7-9; D gene uncertain. Germline-derived CDR1 and CDR2 are SEHNR and FQNEAQ (reference sequence). The V gene lost 2 bases and the J gene lost 4 bases, with 11 bases spanning the gap. The CDR3 is 14 residues long. The CDR3 loop reads CASSLLGYPYGYTF. In DNA, the CDR3 is TGTGCCAGCAGCTTATTAGGGTATCCCTATGGCTACACCTTC.

The chain couples TRBV6-6 to TRBJ2-7; TRBD2 is a possible D gene (6 bases). The CDR3 spans 14 residues. Trimming removed 2 bases at V and 3 bases at J, with 11 bases between. Germline-derived CDR1 and CDR2 are MNHNY and SVGAGI (reference sequence). CDR3 in DNA: TGTGCCAGCAGTTACGAGCAGGGAGGCTACGAGCAGTACTTC. Translation: CASSYEQGGYEQYF.

This sequence joins TRBV28 and TRBJ2-7; 12 bases line up with TRBD2. Trimming cost V 5 bases and J 5 bases; bases outside gene matches: 4. The CDR3 totals 14 residues. Germline V lookup: CDR1 MDHEN, CDR2 SYDVKM. CDR3 coding DNA: TGTGCCAGCAGTCGACTAGCGGGGGTGAACGAGCAGTACTTC. Its translation: CASSRLAGVNEQYF.

This chain joins TRBV5-1 and TRBJ1-4; possibly TRBD1 for D (5 bases). Trimming cost V 0 bases and J 0 bases, with 9 bases left between them. The CDR3 is 16 residues long. Germline lookup yields CDR1 SGHRS and CDR2 YFSETQ. The CDR3 region is CASSLDGGPTNEKLFF. The DNA for the CDR3 is TGCGCCAGCAGCTTGGATGGGGGACCAACTAATGAAAAACTGTTTTTT.